The 5 T cell receptor beta chains given below trace back to one sample, sequenced in a study of tumor and adjacent non-tumor tissue in lung cancer. No cell sorting was done before RNA was extracted from the tissue. Distant lung tissue was collected more than 3 cm away from the tumor edge. Three rounds of nested PCR, following a modified ARM-PCR protocol, produced the TCRbeta library. TCRdb used MiXCR to reprocess the multiplex PCR reads, holding one entry per CDR3 protein. The data hold about 76,000 distinct CDR3 sequences, with roughly 80% observed a single time. Sample: distant non-tumor lung tissue. The receptor set was obtained from a man in his 60s with non-small cell lung cancer.

Of note for this clonotype: The junction departs from the called germline gene at one end, perhaps through a read error. This chain connects TRBV28 to TRBJ1-1; possible D gene TRBD1, 5 bases. Germline assignment: CDR1 MDHEN and CDR2 SYDVKM. This CDR3 contains 13 residues. The CDR3 DNA reads TGTGCCATCAGTTTACTAGCGGGGACTGAAGCTTTATTT. The encoded protein is CAISLLAGTEALF. Complete variable domain (other parts from reference TRBV28 and TRBJ1-1): DVKVTQSSRYLVKRTGEKVFLECVQDMDHENMFWYRQDPGLGLRLIYFSYDVKMKEKGDIPEGYSVSREKKERFSLILESASTNQTSMYLCAISLLAGTEALFGQGTRLTVV.

As regards this clonotype: One junction end disagrees with the germline gene, perhaps due to a read error. The chain combines TRBV4-1 with TRBJ2-5, with 10 bases that match TRBD2. CDR1 and CDR2 (germline): MGHRA, YSYEKL. The CDR3 totals 17 residues. This CDR3 reads CASSQEASGSWEETQYF. The CDR3 region has the DNA TGTGCCAGCAGCCAAGAAGCTAGCGGGAGTTGGGAAGAGACCCAGTACTTC.

Comments on this clonotype: No conserved phenylalanine or tryptophan is present at the end of the CDR3, so a read error is the likely explanation. The DNA is left out, because the CDR3 cannot be placed on it with certainty; the CDR3 is given as TCRdb lists it. Here the CDR3 reads CASSQVAGGQETQNL. The chain employs TRBV4-2 and TRBJ2-5; the D call of TRBD2 is as the table states it, not checked on the DNA. CDR1 LGHNA and CDR2 YNFKEQ come from the germline V gene. Including both end residues, the CDR3 is 15 amino acids long.

For this clonotype: This clone may be a read error of a much larger clone one base away. This chain joins TRBV28 and TRBJ1-4; 7 nucleotides agree with TRBD1. The V gene's germline CDR1 is MDHEN and CDR2 SYDVKM. The CDR3 consists of 14 residues. CDR3 DNA sequence: TGTGCCGGCAGTTTACGGGGAGGGGGCGGAAAACTGTTTTTT. This encodes CAGSLRGGGGKLFF.

On this clonotype itself: The junction does not match germline at one end; this may be a read error. V usage is TRBV6-5 and J usage is TRBJ1-5, with 8 positions matching TRBD1. Germline CDR1 reads MNHEY; CDR2 reads SVGAGI. CDR3 length: 15 residues. The CDR3 bases are TGTGCCGGCAGTTACAGTGGACAGGGTGATCAGCCCCAGCATTTT. This translates into CAGSYSGQGDQPQHF.